The T cell receptor (beta chain) under discussion was sequenced for a study of human T cells and chemical hapten exposure. TCRdb passed the RACE reads through MiXCR, listing each CDR3 protein once. The profile covers under 75,000 distinct CDR3 sequences, with 8.5% appearing a single time and about 3.5% taken by the ten largest. Points from the study as a whole: DPC sensitization did not alter TCRs above 1 in 1000 frequency.

This clonotype was detected a few times. What it binds is not known. The germline V gene encodes CDR1 KGHDR and CDR2 SFDVKD. V trimming: 4 bases; J trimming: 2 bases; junction bases outside the gene matches: 1. The CDR3 consists of 16 residues. Described time point: patch test 2, 6 weeks after DPC sensitization. The treatment: therapeutic diphenylcyclopropenone sensitization with weekly scalp DPC. This receptor was obtained from a woman aged 50 to 65 with alopecia areata. Some clones in this sample may be carry-over from other donors' samples. The J gene is TRBJ2-6, the V gene TRBV24-1; 10 bases line up with TRBD1. Sequences were derived from whole blood, sampled in connection with sensitization to the hapten diphenylcyclopropenone (DPC). The CDR3 reads CATSETGGAGANVLTF. The CDR3 DNA sequence: TGTGCCACCAGTGAGACAGGGGGCGCTGGGGCCAACGTCCTGACTTTC.